These 6 T cell receptor beta chains were all obtained from the same sample, sequenced in a study of beta chain features in type 1 diabetes. Sequenced material consisted of expressed TCRB transcripts (all of the isolated RNA was reverse transcribed). Data came from immunoSEQ multiplex PCR; TCRdb stores just in-frame clones and leaves some out. The sample carries about 150,000 clones, around 8% recorded once. The sequenced sample consisted of central memory CD4+ T cells from blood. Receptors originate from a man aged 18-30 years in good health.

This clone was observed a few times. The chain recombines TRBV7-2 with TRBJ2-5; 8 positions agree with TRBD1. The CDR3 runs to 14 residues. J gave up 11 bases and V 5 bases, and 13 bases lay outside the gene matches. Germline V gene sequence: CDR1 SGHTA, CDR2 FQGNSA. The CDR3 DNA follows: TGTGCCAGCAGCCTCAACAGGGGGGCTGGAGAGCAGTACTTC. Its translation is CASSLNRGAGEQYF. The variable domain in full, with the rest retrieved from reference TRBV7-2 and TRBJ2-5, is GAGVSQSPSNKVTEKGKDVELRCDPISGHTALYWYRQSLGQGLEFLIYFQGNSAPDKSGLPSDRFSAERTGGSVSTLTIQRTQQEDSAVYLCASSLNRGAGEQYFGPGTRLLVL.

This clone was seen a handful of times. The rearrangement uses TRBV7-2 and TRBJ2-3, with D possibly being TRBD2 (6 bases). Looked up from germline, CDR1 is SGHTA and CDR2 is FQGNSA. The V and J ends lost 5 bases and 0 bases respectively, with 12 bases between them. The CDR3 extends over 15 amino acids. This chain's CDR3 is CASSPRERSTDTQYF. The CDR3 region has the DNA TGTGCCAGCAGCCCCCGGGAGCGGAGCACAGATACGCAGTATTTT.

Only a few counts were recorded for this clone. This chain connects TRBV6-4 to TRBJ2-7; 8 bases match TRBD1. Unmatched junction bases numbered 3, after V lost 8 bases and J lost 0 bases. The CDR3 extends over 13 amino acids. The V gene's germline CDR1 is MRHNA and CDR2 SNTAGT. CDR3 sequence (DNA): TGTGCCAGCGACAGGGGTAACTCCTACGAGCAGTACTTC. It specifies CASDRGNSYEQYF.

This clone was counted a few times. The chain carries TRBV7-6 and TRBJ1-5; 8 positions match TRBD1. V shed 6 bases and J 1 base; nucleotides not matched to a gene: 8. This CDR3 is built from 16 residues. Germline CDR1 reads SGHVS; CDR2 reads FNYEAQ. The CDR3 spells CASSSTGGRSNQPQHF. The CDR3, as DNA: TGTGCCAGCAGTTCCACAGGGGGAAGGAGCAATCAGCCCCAGCATTTT.

The rearrangement links TRBV5-1 to TRBJ2-5, with TRBD2 as a possible D gene (6 bases). CDR3 length equals 14 residues. CDR1 and CDR2 from the germline V gene are SGHRS and YFSETQ. V lost 4 bases to trimming and J lost 1 base, with 11 bases between them. CDR3 DNA sequence: TGCGCCAGCAGCCCCGGGGGTCTCCAAGAGACCCAGTACTTC. Its protein product is CASSPGGLQETQYF. Full variable domain (outside the CDR3, taken from reference TRBV5-1 and TRBJ2-5): KAGVTQTPRYLIKTRGQQVTLSCSPISGHRSVSWYQQTPGQGLQFLFEYFSETQRNKGNFPGRFSGRQFSNSRSEMNVSTLELGDSALYLCASSPGGLQETQYFGPGTRLLVL.

This clone was picked up a small number of times. The chain is built from TRBV5-1 and TRBJ1-2, with 7 positions matching TRBD1. Germline V gene sequence: CDR1 SGHRS, CDR2 YFSETQ. The CDR3 spans 15 residues. The V segment lost 0 bases and the J segment 4 bases; nucleotides outside the gene matches: 6. The CDR3 loop is CASSLGQGDSYGYTF. As DNA, the CDR3 is TGCGCCAGCAGCTTGGGCCAGGGGGATTCCTATGGCTACACCTTC.